These 21 T cell receptor beta chains originate from one sample sequenced in a study of blood T cell repertoires in COVID-19. Assay used: immunoSEQ multiplex PCR; TCRdb lists only in-frame clones, some missing. The data show about 290,000 clones, around 88% seen once. Sequenced: peripheral blood. Source of these receptors: a man in his forties with acute or convalescent COVID-19.

The CDR3, as DNA: TGTGCCAGCAGTTCCCAGTTGAACACTGAAGCTTTCTTT. The encoded protein is CASSSQLNTEAFF. V and J are TRBV6-2 or TRBV6-3 and TRBJ1-1, with D hard to call. The CDR3 has 13 amino acids. V was trimmed by 4 bases and J by 0 bases, leaving 6 bases between them. Germline V CDR1 and CDR2: MNHEY, SVGEGT.

The table lists this clone with a few counts. This sequence joins TRBV14 and TRBJ1-1; D may be TRBD1 (5 bases). The CDR3 is 14 amino acids. V lost 4 bases and J lost 9, with 18 bases in between. CDR1 and CDR2 from the germline V gene are SGHDN and FVKESK. The DNA of the CDR3 is TGTGCCAGCAGCCTACCCGGGTCGGGACTCCAAGCTTTCTTT. This translates into CASSLPGSGLQAFF. The complete variable domain, with remaining parts taken from reference TRBV14 and TRBJ1-1, reads EAGVTQFPSHSVIEKGQTVTLRCDPISGHDNLYWYRRVMGKEIKFLLHFVKESKQDESGMPNNRFLAERTGGTYSTLKVQPAELEDSGVYFCASSLPGSGLQAFFGQGTRLTVV.

The chain uses TRBV18 and TRBJ2-6; a possible D gene is TRBD1 (5 bases). This CDR3 comprises 13 residues. Germline CDR1 and CDR2: KGHSH and LQKENI. V lost 9 bases and J lost 0, with 6 bases in between. The DNA of the CDR3 is TGTGCCAGTCAGGGCTCTGGGGCCAACGTCCTGACTTTC. It codes for CASQGSGANVLTF.

The chain employs TRBV11-2 and TRBJ1-3; maybe TRBD1 (6 bases). The CDR3 has 15 amino acids. Trimming removed 5 bases from V and 1 base from J, with 12 bases in between. Germline V lookup: CDR1 SGHAT, CDR2 FQNNGV. CDR3 DNA: TGTGCCAGCAGCCCGGGACACGCTTCTGGAAACACCATATATTTT. Protein: CASSPGHASGNTIYF.

The chain joins TRBV5-1 to TRBJ1-2; a possible D gene is TRBD1 (5 bases). Germline CDR1 SGHRS, CDR2 YFSETQ. Trimming shortened V by 0 bases and J by 7 bases, and 16 bases separated the two germline ends. The CDR3 is 15 amino acids. In DNA form, the CDR3 reads TGCGCCAGCAGCTTGGTATCAGGGAAGTCCTCTGGCTACACCTTC. As protein: CASSLVSGKSSGYTF.

This clone was counted between two and nine times. The chain joins TRBV11-2 to TRBJ1-1; D ambiguous. V lost 6 bases and J 2 bases, leaving 13 bases between the germline ends. From germline, CDR1 is SGHAT and CDR2 FQNNGV. The CDR3 sequence is 14 residues long. CDR3 loop: CASRPTTPNTEAFF. The CDR3, as DNA: TGTGCCAGCAGACCGACAACACCTAACACTGAAGCTTTCTTT.

V and J are TRBV3-1 (or the pseudogene TRBV3-2) and TRBJ1-2; D may be TRBD1 (5 bases). There are 14 residues in the CDR3. Trimming shortened V by 1 base and J by 7 bases, and 13 bases separated the two germline ends. The V gene's germline CDR1 is LGHDT and CDR2 YNNKEL (reference sequence). CDR3 DNA: TGTGCCAGCAGCCAAGCCGGGGGGTTCAGTGGCTACACCTTC. This gives the protein CASSQAGGFSGYTF.

This sequence joins TRBV6-5 and TRBJ1-5; possibly TRBD1 for D (6 bases). Germline V CDR1 and CDR2: MNHEY, SVGAGI. Trimming took off 6 bases at V and 5 bases at J, with 11 bases between the two ends. This CDR3 contains 13 residues. The CDR3 DNA is TGTGCCAGCAGGAGGGGGGGGGATCAGCCCCAGCATTTT. Protein product: CASRRGGDQPQHF.

This sequence joins TRBV7-8 and TRBJ1-4, with D unresolved. Trimming left V 0 bases short and J 8 bases short, with 13 bases between. Germline V gives CDR1 SGHVS, CDR2 FQNEAQ. The CDR3 runs to 15 residues. In nucleotides, the CDR3 is TGTGCCAGCAGCTTAGCGACGTCAGGCCCAGAAAAACTGTTTTTT. Amino acid sequence: CASSLATSGPEKLFF.

This chain joins TRBV5-6 and TRBJ2-3; D is perhaps TRBD1 (5 bases). Trimming took 1 base from V and 5 from J, leaving 14 bases between them. The CDR3 is 15 amino acids. Germline CDR1 and CDR2: SGHDT and YYEEEE. The CDR3 sequence is CASSLRDSYEDTQYF. CDR3 sequence (DNA): TGTGCCAGCAGCTTGCGAGACAGCTACGAAGATACGCAGTATTTT.

The V call is TRBV29-1, the J call TRBJ2-3; TRBD2 aligns across 13 bases. Germline assignment: CDR1 SQVTM and CDR2 ANQGSEA. This CDR3 comprises 14 residues. V lost 7 bases to trimming and J lost 4 bases; unmatched junction nucleotides: 5. The DNA of the CDR3 is TGCAGCGGCACTAGCGGGGGGGCGGCAGATACGCAGTATTTT. The encoded protein is CSGTSGGAADTQYF.

Worth noting for this clone: The junction departs from germline at one end; a sequencing error may be responsible. The chain recombines TRBV4-1 with TRBJ2-7, with 14 bases aligning to TRBD2. CDR1 and CDR2 from the germline V gene are MGHRA and YSYEKL. There are 18 residues in the CDR3. The CDR3 sequence: CASSQTGLAGELSNEQYF. CDR3 coding DNA: TGCGCCAGCAGCCAGACGGGACTAGCGGGGGAACTCTCCAACGAGCAGTACTTC.

This sequence joins TRBV11-2 and TRBJ2-1; D gene uncertain. The CDR3 is 15 amino acids. V lost 1 base and J 4 bases, leaving 11 bases between the germline ends. Germline V CDR1 and CDR2: SGHAT, FQNNGV. CDR3 amino acids: CASSLGDSIYNEQFF. CDR3 in DNA: TGTGCCAGCAGCTTAGGAGACTCTATATACAATGAGCAGTTCTTC.

The chain combines TRBV25-1 with TRBJ1-4; D not resolved. The V end lost 5 bases, the J end lost 5 bases, and 15 bases lay between the germline ends. Germline CDR1 and CDR2: MGHDK and SYGVNS. CDR3 length: 15 amino acids. Written as DNA, the CDR3 is TGTGCCAGCAGTTCATACACCGAGGAAAATGAAAAACTGTTTTTT. Amino acids: CASSSYTEENEKLFF.

V and J are TRBV19 and TRBJ1-6; the D is unclear. This CDR3 comprises 14 residues. Germline CDR1 and CDR2: LNHDA and SQIVND (reference sequence). V was cut by 8 bases and J by 2 bases, with 10 bases left in between. The CDR3 region has the DNA TGTGCCAGTGCCCTTTACACCTATAATTCACCCCTCCACTTT. It translates to CASALYTYNSPLHF.

V usage is TRBV7-9 and J usage is TRBJ2-1, with D possibly being TRBD2 (5 bases). The CDR3 is 16 residues long. Germline V gene sequence: CDR1 SEHNR, CDR2 FQNEAQ (reference sequence). Trimming shortened V by 5 bases and J by 2 bases, and 16 bases separated the two germline ends. CDR3 coding DNA: TGTGCCAGCAGCCCCCCGGCGGCTAGCCCCTACAATGAGCAGTTCTTC. Translated: CASSPPAASPYNEQFF.

The chain carries TRBV27 and TRBJ2-7; D is ambiguous. CDR3 length equals 13 residues. Trimming shortened V by 6 bases and J by 0 bases, and 9 bases separated the two germline ends. The germline gives CDR1 MNHEY, CDR2 SMNVEV (reference sequence). The CDR3 spells CASSPLASYEQYF. The CDR3 DNA is TGTGCCAGCAGCCCCCTGGCCTCCTACGAGCAGTACTTC.

The chain is built from TRBV18 and TRBJ2-1; 8 positions match TRBD2. The trim removed 3 bases at V and 1 base at J, leaving 2 bases unmatched. Germline V lookup: CDR1 KGHSH, CDR2 LQKENI. This CDR3 comprises 15 residues. CDR3 sequence: CASSPASGSYNEQFF. The CDR3 DNA sequence: TGTGCCAGCTCACCGGCTAGCGGGTCCTACAATGAGCAGTTCTTC.

The chain uses TRBV10-3 and TRBJ2-3; 8 bases are a match to TRBD1. J was trimmed by 4 bases and V by 6 bases; bases with no gene match: 21. Per the germline V gene, CDR1 is ENHRY and CDR2 is SYGVKD. There are 19 residues in the CDR3. Here the CDR3 reads CAISSRGQQGEVRADTQYF. CDR3 DNA: TGTGCCATCAGCTCACGGGGGCAACAGGGGGAGGTTCGGGCAGATACGCAGTATTTT.

This clone was observed a single time. The chain couples TRBV11-3 to TRBJ2-1, with D tentatively TRBD2 (6 bases). The CDR3 contains 14 residues. V was shortened by 0 bases and J by 6 bases, with 9 bases between the two germline ends. From germline, CDR1 is SGHNT and CDR2 YENEEA. The CDR3 here is CASSLEGGSNEQFF. The CDR3 bases are TGTGCCAGCAGCTTAGAGGGGGGTAGCAATGAGCAGTTCTTC.

This chain links TRBV27 with TRBJ1-2; 9 bases agree with TRBD1. The CDR3 runs to 15 residues. V lost 8 bases to trimming and J lost 0 bases; unmatched junction nucleotides: 7. Germline V gene lookup returns CDR1 MNHEY and CDR2 SMNVEV (reference sequence). This chain's CDR3 is CASLGQGLSNYGYTF. CDR3 DNA: TGTGCCAGCCTCGGACAGGGGCTTTCTAACTATGGCTACACCTTC.